This TCR beta chain was profiled in a study of monozygotic twins with inflammatory bowel disease. Template switching introduced UMIs that contain a 6-nucleotide sample barcode. No DNA is given; TCRdb re-called the 5' RACE reads and lists each CDR3 protein once. Its table records about 450,000 distinct CDR3 sequences. One blood sample of around 2.5 ml was taken from each donor. The CDR3 runs 13 residues. Sequencing input: blood. The TCR comes from a human donor with ulcerative colitis or Crohn's disease, or a healthy co-twin of an affected twin (not recorded which). The rearrangement joins TRBV12-3 or TRBV12-4 to TRBJ2-7; TCRdb selects TRBD1, and the lack of DNA leaves this call unchecked. The CDR3 is CASCQGGPYEQYF.